This entry lists 11 T cell receptor beta chains sequenced from one sample in a study of blood T cell repertoires in COVID-19. TCRdb's table, derived via immunoSEQ multiplex PCR, lists solely in-frame clones and lacks some. Of more than 55,000 clones listed, 65% to 85% were seen once; the top ten hold less than 25%. The specimen sequenced was peripheral blood. These receptors all stem from an elderly man with active or convalescent COVID-19.

The rearrangement uses TRBV18 and TRBJ2-7; D ambiguous. The CDR3 is made up of 14 amino acids. Trimming took off 5 bases at V and 1 base at J, with 12 bases between the two ends. Germline assignment: CDR1 KGHSH and CDR2 LQKENI. In DNA form, the CDR3 reads TGTGCCAGCTCAACCTACAGCTCATCCTACGAGCAGTACTTC. Its translation is CASSTYSSSYEQYF. The complete variable domain, with remaining parts taken from reference TRBV18 and TRBJ2-7, reads NAGVMQNPRHLVRRRGQEARLRCSPMKGHSHVYWYRQLPEEGLKFMVYLQKENIIDESGMPKERFSAEFPKEGPSILRIQQVVRGDSAAYFCASSTYSSSYEQYFGPGTRLTVT.

This clone came up a few times. CDR3 coding DNA: TGTGCCAGCTCACCAGGAGCGGGATACACTGAAGCTTTCTTT. Protein product: CASSPGAGYTEAFF. V is TRBV18 and J is TRBJ1-1; no clear D gene. Germline loops: CDR1 KGHSH, CDR2 LQKENI. The CDR3 covers 14 residues. Trimming shortened V by 2 bases and J by 3 bases, and 10 bases separated the two germline ends.

This clone was counted a few times. This chain connects TRBV13 to TRBJ1-5, with a weak D call TRBD1 (5 bases). This CDR3 has 15 residues. Germline values: CDR1 PRHDT, CDR2 FYEKMQ (reference sequence). The V end was cut by 0 bases, the J end by 4 bases, with 10 bases between. Written as DNA, the CDR3 is TGTGCCAGCAGCTTAGGCAGGGCAGGGAATCAGCCCCAGCATTTT. It translates to CASSLGRAGNQPQHF. The complete variable domain, with remaining parts taken from reference TRBV13 and TRBJ1-5, reads AAGVIQSPRHLIKEKRETATLKCYPIPRHDTVYWYQQGPGQDPQFLISFYEKMQSDKGSIPDRFSAQQFSDYHSELNMSSLELGDSALYFCASSLGRAGNQPQHFGDGTRLSIL.

This chain uses TRBV24-1 with TRBJ2-1; a possible D gene is TRBD2 (5 bases). Germline CDR1 and CDR2: KGHDR and SFDVKD. The ends were cut back, 1 base at V and 3 bases at J, with 12 bases in the middle. CDR3 length equals 16 residues. The DNA of the CDR3 is TGTGCCACCAGTGATTTCCTATCCCGGGACTACAATGAGCAGTTCTTC. Protein sequence: CATSDFLSRDYNEQFF.

This clone showed up just a few times. The V call is TRBV18, the J call TRBJ1-1; 7 bases agree with TRBD1. V gave up 6 bases and J gave up 8 bases; unmatched junction bases: 6. The CDR3 contains 12 residues. Germline CDR1 is KGHSH and CDR2 is LQKENI. The CDR3 reads CASSLDREEAFF. CDR3 sequence (DNA): TGTGCCAGCTCCCTAGACAGGGAGGAAGCTTTCTTT.

The chain uses TRBV7-2 and TRBJ1-6; D gene uncertain. Trimming pared 4 bases from V and 5 bases from J, leaving 9 bases between. This CDR3 region has 14 residues. The germline gives CDR1 SGHTA, CDR2 FQGNSA. CDR3 DNA sequence: TGTGCCAGCAGCTATAGCCTTAATAATTCACCCCTCCACTTT. It specifies CASSYSLNNSPLHF.

This chain joins TRBV5-8 and TRBJ2-5; 8 bases are shared with TRBD1. The CDR3 length is 14 residues. V lost 4 bases and J lost 0; bases outside the gene matches: 2. Germline V gene sequence: CDR1 SGHTS, CDR2 YDEGEE. The DNA of the CDR3 is TGTGCCAGCAGCCGGACAGGGAACCAAGAGACCCAGTACTTC. Translation gives CASSRTGNQETQYF.

The genes are TRBV6-1 and TRBJ2-7, with a possible D match to TRBD1 (7 bases). Germline-derived CDR1 and CDR2 are MNHNS and SASEGT. The CDR3 runs to 18 residues. The V gene lost 2 bases and the J gene lost 4 bases, with 24 bases spanning the gap. The CDR3 is CASSETPGFRGARYEQYF. The CDR3 nucleotides read TGTGCCAGCAGTGAAACCCCAGGTTTCAGGGGGGCGCGTTACGAGCAGTACTTC.

This chain links TRBV6-1 with TRBJ1-1; D is unresolved. The V end was cut by 3 bases, the J end by 7 bases, with 15 bases between. The CDR3 runs to 14 residues. From germline, CDR1 is MNHNS and CDR2 SASEGT. CDR3 nucleotide sequence: TGTGCCAGCAGTGATCTCGGAGGCCTTAGTGAAGCTTTCTTT. It yields the protein CASSDLGGLSEAFF.

This chain uses TRBV3-1 (or the pseudogene TRBV3-2) with TRBJ2-7; 8 bases align to TRBD1. Looked up from germline, CDR1 is LGHDT and CDR2 is YNNKEL (reference sequence). The CDR3 totals 15 residues. The junction had 11 bases not matched to a gene; V was cut back by 6 bases and J by 4 bases. CDR3 sequence reads: CASSYDRGKFYEQYF. The CDR3 DNA is TGTGCCAGCAGTTACGACAGGGGCAAGTTTTACGAGCAGTACTTC.

V and J are TRBV5-6 and TRBJ2-7, with a possible D match to TRBD1 (5 bases). Per the germline V gene, CDR1 is SGHDT and CDR2 is YYEEEE. The CDR3 sequence is 11 residues long. Trimming removed 1 base from V and 10 bases from J, with 9 bases in between. As DNA, the CDR3 is TGTGCCAGCAGCTTGTCGGACACTCAGTACTTC. Its protein is CASSLSDTQYF. Supplemented by reference TRBV5-6 and TRBJ2-7, the full variable domain reads DAGVTQSPTHLIKTRGQQVTLRCSPKSGHDTVSWYQQALGQGPQFIFQYYEEEERQRGNFPDRFSGHQFPNYSSELNVNALLLGDSALYLCASSLSDTQYFGPGTRLTVT.